The entry below gives a single TCR beta chain sequence along with its context. Its antigen is not known. This CDR3 is 10 amino acids long. V gave up 6 bases and J gave up 4 bases, with 4 bases separating them. Germline-derived CDR1 and CDR2 are DFQATT and SNEGSKA (reference sequence). The data belong to a study of T cell responses to AZD1222 COVID-19 vaccine. Study-wide results and limits: Elevations in Spike-specific TCR breadth and depth followed administration of two AZD1222 doses. Donors were mostly white British, more females; clonal diversity possibly underestimated. Scientists sampled the repertoires only once the peak T cell response had passed.

Sequencing was performed with immunoSEQ multiplex PCR; in TCRdb, only in-frame clones are kept and a portion is missing. The sample includes about 270,000 clones, 90% to 95% of them seen just once. Second-dose timings of about 4 or about 12 weeks were pooled. This clonotype originated in an adult who received the AZD1222 COVID-19 vaccine. The chain links TRBV20-1 to TRBJ2-1; D gene ambiguous. Sequences were derived from peripheral blood, sampled 28 days after the second AZD1222 dose. This chain's CDR3 is CSARYNEQFF. CDR3 in DNA: TGCAGTGCCCGTTACAATGAGCAGTTCTTC.